The 25 T cell receptor beta chains listed next were all sequenced from one sample in a study of molecular identifiers for immune sequencing clone quantification. TCRdb analysed the PCR reads with MiXCR anew, one entry per CDR3 protein. The table lists roughly 630,000 distinct CDR3 sequences, about 25% of them singletons. Sequencing was carried out using naive CD8+ T cells from blood, with Jurkat cell RNA spiked in. Subset noted: FACS-sorted CD8+CD4-CCR7+CD45RA+ naive T cells. These receptors were collected from a human donor in good health. Some libraries in this study had Jurkat cell RNA spiked in.

Notes on this clonotype: This sequence may be a read error, since a much larger clone differs from it by one base. The V call is TRBV27, the J call TRBJ1-1; D is ambiguous. V was cut by 7 bases and J by 3 bases, with 12 bases left in between. Germline V gene lookup returns CDR1 MNHEY and CDR2 SMNVEV (reference sequence). The length of the CDR3 is 13 residues. In DNA form, the CDR3 reads TGTGCCAGCAATTTGTTTTCGGACACTGAAGCTTTCTTT. As protein: CASNLFSDTEAFF.

This clonotype was seen only a few times. The V and J genes are TRBV7-9 and TRBJ2-1; possibly TRBD1 for D (6 bases). V shed 5 bases and J shed 4 bases, with 18 bases lying between them. Germline CDR1 and CDR2: SEHNR and FQNEAQ (reference sequence). There are 16 residues in the CDR3. CDR3 bases: TGTGCCAGCAGCCCGTTACAGGGATCTAGGTACAATGAGCAGTTCTTC. Protein product: CASSPLQGSRYNEQFF.

This chain connects TRBV11-2 to TRBJ2-5; 9 nucleotides line up with TRBD2. Trimming took 0 bases from V and 5 from J; bases not matched to a gene: 10. Looked up from germline, CDR1 is SGHAT and CDR2 is FQNNGV. The CDR3 spans 17 residues. CDR3 sequence (DNA): TGTGCCAGCAGCTTAGATCGGTTGGCGGGAGGGCGGGAGACCCAGTACTTC. Residues: CASSLDRLAGGRETQYF.

This clonotype came up many times. The CDR3 loop reads CASSFGTNQPQHF. Here the CDR3 DNA reads TGTGCCAGCAGTTTTGGGACAAATCAGCCCCAGCATTTT. The chain combines TRBV6-2 or TRBV6-3 with TRBJ1-5; weak D call: TRBD1 (6 bases). The CDR3 length is 13 residues. V was clipped by 4 bases and J by 4 bases, with 8 bases between them. Germline-derived CDR1 and CDR2 are MNHEY and SVGEGT.

This clonotype has only a few counts. The chain combines TRBV10-2 with TRBJ2-7, with a possible D match to TRBD1 (6 bases). Trimming removed 2 bases at V and 0 bases at J, with 8 bases between. The CDR3 is 14 residues long. Germline V gene data show CDR1 as WSHSY and CDR2 as SAAADI. The CDR3 region is CASSEDRSSYEQYF. The CDR3 region has the DNA TGCGCCAGCAGTGAGGACAGGAGCTCCTACGAGCAGTACTTC.

This clonotype has just a few counts. Just one base apart from a much larger clone, this may be a read error. The V gene is TRBV4-3, the J gene TRBJ1-3, with D unresolved. Trimming stripped 1 base from V and 0 bases from J, with 7 bases between. The CDR3 is 15 amino acids. CDR1 LGHNA and CDR2 YSLEER come from the germline V gene. As DNA, the CDR3 is TGCGCCAGCAGCCAAGCCCCGCGCTCTGGAAACACCATATATTTT. Encoded protein: CASSQAPRSGNTIYF.

The rearrangement links TRBV4-3 to TRBJ1-1, with TRBD1 matching over 8 bases. CDR3 length: 17 residues. Looked up from germline, CDR1 is LGHNA and CDR2 is YSLEER. J lost 0 bases, V lost 4 bases, and 10 bases had no gene match. The CDR3 loop reads CASSLFPAGGMNTEAFF. The CDR3 bases are TGCGCCAGCAGCCTCTTCCCGGCAGGGGGCATGAACACTGAAGCTTTCTTT.

This clonotype has at least ten counts. The chain employs TRBV27 and TRBJ2-5; D gene uncertain. From germline, CDR1 is MNHEY and CDR2 SMNVEV (reference sequence). CDR3 size: 16 residues. The ends were cut back, 1 base at V and 1 base at J, with 13 bases in the middle. CDR3 sequence reads: CASSLLGPKGQETQYF. Here the CDR3 DNA reads TGTGCCAGCAGTTTATTAGGGCCCAAGGGCCAAGAGACCCAGTACTTC.

V gene TRBV28 combines with J gene TRBJ2-7; 8 positions agree with TRBD1. CDR1 is MDHEN, CDR2 SYDVKM, per germline. Germline trimming cut 10 bases from V and 7 bases from J; bases unmatched to any gene: 15. CDR3 length equals 14 residues. The CDR3 DNA follows: TGTGCCACCCTAGGGACAGGAGGATACCAGGAGCAGTACTTC. Its protein product is CATLGTGGYQEQYF.

Notes on this clonotype: One junction end does not reproduce the germline sequence, and a read error may be involved. J is TRBJ1-1 and V is TRBV28; D unclear. The CDR3 consists of 14 residues. Looked up from germline, CDR1 is MDHEN and CDR2 is SYDVKM. CDR3 bases: TGTCCCAGCAGTTTTCGGGGTTTGTACACTGAAGCTTTCTTT. Its translation: CPSSFRGLYTEAFF.

This rearrangement joins TRBV28 to TRBJ2-1; D ambiguous. The CDR3 extends over 14 amino acids. V gave up 5 bases and J gave up 7 bases, with 15 bases separating them. The germline V gene has CDR1 MDHEN and CDR2 SYDVKM. The CDR3 DNA reads as TGTGCCAGCAGTGTCCTCGGAGCTACTAATGAGCAGTTCTTC. Protein product: CASSVLGATNEQFF. Full variable domain (missing parts from reference TRBV28 and TRBJ2-1): DVKVTQSSRYLVKRTGEKVFLECVQDMDHENMFWYRQDPGLGLRLIYFSYDVKMKEKGDIPEGYSVSREKKERFSLILESASTNQTSMYLCASSVLGATNEQFFGPGTRLTVL.

This clonotype was observed at least ten times. This chain connects TRBV18 to TRBJ2-5, with 9 bases fitting TRBD1. CDR1 KGHSH and CDR2 LQKENI come from the germline V gene. The CDR3 has 13 amino acids. J gave up 4 bases and V 5 bases, and 2 bases lay outside the gene matches. CDR3 region: CASSEDRGETQYF. CDR3 DNA: TGTGCCAGCTCAGAGGACAGGGGAGAGACCCAGTACTTC.

In this sample, this clonotype turned up many times. The DNA of the CDR3 is TGCGCCAGCAGCCAAGGGGGAGAGGAGCAGTACTTC. Translation gives CASSQGGEEQYF. The chain employs TRBV4-1 and TRBJ2-7; D might be TRBD2 (5 bases). V dropped 1 base and J dropped 7 bases, with 8 bases sitting between them. The CDR3 covers 12 residues. Germline V gives CDR1 MGHRA, CDR2 YSYEKL.

Notes on this clonotype: It is likely a read error, because the conserved phenylalanine at the end of the CDR3 is missing. The V and J genes are TRBV28 and TRBJ2-6; 12 positions match TRBD1. This CDR3 comprises 18 residues. Unmatched junction bases numbered 9, after V lost 5 bases and J lost 4 bases. Per the germline V gene, CDR1 is MDHEN and CDR2 is SYDVKM. Here the CDR3 DNA reads TGTGCCAGCAGTATCCAGGGACAGGGGGCAACAGGGGCCAACGTCCTGACTATC. Its protein product is CASSIQGQGATGANVLTI.

This clonotype was counted between two and nine times. J is TRBJ2-7 and V is TRBV27; the D gene is possibly TRBD2 (7 bases). V was clipped by 8 bases and J by 6 bases, with 14 bases between them. The CDR3 runs to 12 residues. Germline loops: CDR1 MNHEY, CDR2 SMNVEV (reference sequence). The CDR3 DNA sequence: TGTGCCAGCGTAGGGGGGGGACTCGAGCAGTACTTC. Protein: CASVGGGLEQYF.

This clonotype was seen a handful of times. As DNA, the CDR3 is TGTGCCAGCAGCTTAGGCGGGGGGCCCTCCTACAATGAGCAGTTCTTC. Translating gives CASSLGGGPSYNEQFF. This sequence joins TRBV11-2 and TRBJ2-1, with 8 bases aligning to TRBD2. Germline V gene lookup returns CDR1 SGHAT and CDR2 FQNNGV. V dropped 1 base and J dropped 0; count of bases not matched to a gene: 2. CDR3 length equals 16 residues.

The chain combines TRBV12-3 or TRBV12-4 with TRBJ2-5; possibly TRBD1 for D (5 bases). The germline V and J ends were trimmed by 0 bases and 5 bases, with 10 bases remaining between them. The length of the CDR3 is 14 residues. The CDR3 region is CASSLAQGRETQYF. The CDR3 DNA sequence: TGTGCCAGCAGTTTAGCGCAGGGTCGGGAGACCCAGTACTTC.

The sample holds a few counts of this clonotype. This chain joins TRBV27 and TRBJ2-7; D is ambiguous. The CDR3 covers 11 residues. Trimming took 5 bases from V and 5 from J, leaving 7 bases between them. CDR1 and CDR2 (germline): MNHEY, SMNVEV (reference sequence). In nucleotides, the CDR3 is TGTGCCAGCAGTGGTTTCAACGAGCAGTACTTC. Protein: CASSGFNEQYF.

Comments on this clonotype: Germline and junction disagree at one end, which may indicate a read error. The chain combines TRBV7-6 with TRBJ2-1, with D uncertain. This CDR3 comprises 16 residues. From germline, CDR1 is SGHVS and CDR2 FNYEAQ. CDR3 sequence: CASSLTPRSSYNERFF. CDR3 nucleotides: TGTGCCAGCAGCCTGACACCAAGAAGCTCCTACAATGAGCGGTTCTTC.

With respect to this clonotype: A much larger clone differs from this one at a single base, so this may be a read error. The chain employs TRBV29-1 and TRBJ1-5; 9 bases line up with TRBD1. CDR1 SQVTM and CDR2 ANQGSEA come from the germline V gene. The CDR3 sequence is 13 residues long. CDR3 DNA: TGCAGCGTTGCTACAGGGGGCGGTCAGCCCCAGCAATTT. As protein: CSVATGGGQPQQF.

The sample holds many counts of this clonotype. This sequence joins TRBV7-2 and TRBJ2-7, with TRBD1 matching over 9 bases. The V and J ends lost 5 bases and 1 base, in that order; junction bases with no gene match: 9. Germline values: CDR1 SGHTA, CDR2 FQGNSA. This CDR3 comprises 16 residues. CDR3 sequence: CASSPPPGQGSYEQYF. The CDR3 nucleotides read TGTGCCAGCAGCCCACCCCCGGGACAGGGATCCTACGAGCAGTACTTC.

This chain links TRBV7-9 with TRBJ2-1; tentatively, D is TRBD1 or TRBD2 (6 bases each). Germline values: CDR1 SEHNR, CDR2 FQNEAQ (reference sequence). Trimming shortened V by 7 bases and J by 4 bases, and 20 bases separated the two germline ends. The CDR3 length is 16 residues. CDR3 amino acids: CASTISGGRKYNEQFF. CDR3 coding DNA: TGTGCCAGCACCATAAGTGGGGGGCGGAAATACAATGAGCAGTTCTTC.

The chain joins TRBV21-1 to TRBJ2-7; the table gives TRBD1 as D, unverified against the DNA. TRBV21-1 is a pseudogene segment. The CDR3 contains 18 residues. The CDR3 coding sequence is TGTGCCAGCAGCAATTCCCCGTCCAGGGACAGGATATCCTACGAGCAGTACTTC. Translation: CASSNSPSRDRISYEQYF.

At least ten counts were recorded for this clonotype. CDR3 loop: CASSPGGTPSSPLHF. CDR3 DNA: TGTGCCAGCAGCCCCGGCGGGACTCCGAGTTCACCCCTCCACTTT. The V gene is TRBV5-6, the J gene TRBJ1-6; D perhaps matches TRBD1 (5 bases). The CDR3 runs to 15 residues. Trimming cost V 4 bases and J 9 bases, with 17 bases left between them. In germline, CDR1 is SGHDT, CDR2 YYEEEE.

This clonotype was recorded at least ten times. This sequence joins TRBV7-8 and TRBJ2-1; D is unresolved. The CDR3 has 11 amino acids. Looked up from germline, CDR1 is SGHVS and CDR2 is FQNEAQ. Trimming stripped 4 bases from V and 9 bases from J, with 7 bases between. CDR3 residues: CASSSRTEQFF. The CDR3 DNA follows: TGTGCCAGCAGCTCCCGGACTGAGCAGTTCTTC.